Below, 18 T cell receptor beta chains from the same sample are listed, as sequenced in a study of human T cells and chemical hapten exposure. As to time point: healthy volunteer bleed at 2 weeks. Unfractionated whole blood yielded total RNA. TCRdb re-called the RACE reads with MiXCR, one entry per CDR3 protein. The table shows over 100,000 distinct CDR3 sequences, with more than 7.5% occurring only once. The sample was whole blood. Source of these receptors: a male donor in good health. Some clones in this sample may be carry-over from other donors' samples.

There are a few counts of this clonotype. This chain joins TRBV6-2 or TRBV6-3 and TRBJ2-1; 8 nucleotides match TRBD2. Unmatched junction bases numbered 14, after V lost 2 bases and J lost 5 bases. Per the germline V gene, CDR1 is MNHEY and CDR2 is SVGEGT. This CDR3 region has 18 residues. The CDR3, as DNA: TGTGCCAGCAGTTACGGGCCCGAGGGGCGGGGGGCACACAATGAGCAGTTCTTC. It specifies CASSYGPEGRGAHNEQFF.

V is TRBV10-2 and J is TRBJ2-1; TRBD2 might be the D (6 bases). Deletions cut 3 bases from V and 7 bases from J, with 19 bases between. The germline V gene has CDR1 WSHSY and CDR2 SAAADI. The CDR3 is 16 residues long. The CDR3 DNA is TGCGCCAGCAGTGATTTGGCGGGATTAGTTGTAAATGAGCAGTTCTTC. Translating it yields CASSDLAGLVVNEQFF.

This clonotype was counted only a few times. The chain has TRBV20-1 and TRBJ1-6; D unclear. From germline, CDR1 is DFQATT and CDR2 SNEGSKA (reference sequence). Between the trimmed V and J ends, which lost 6 bases and 7 bases, there was a span of 19 bases. CDR3 length equals 15 residues. CDR3 coding DNA: TGCAGTGCGCGGGGAGAGGCGAGGTACAATTCACCCCTCCACTTT. This gives the protein CSARGEARYNSPLHF.

This clonotype was seen at least ten times. CDR3 DNA sequence: TGTGCCACCAGGGAACAGTCCACCGGGGAGCTGTTTTTT. Translated: CATREQSTGELFF. The rearrangement uses TRBV24-1 and TRBJ2-2; D remains ambiguous. V was pared by 7 bases and J by 4 bases, with 9 bases between. The CDR3 has 13 residues. Germline assignment: CDR1 KGHDR and CDR2 SFDVKD.

This clonotype was seen at least ten times. The chain is built from TRBV27 and TRBJ2-7; D may be TRBD1 (5 bases). The CDR3 is 18 residues long. Germline V gene sequence: CDR1 MNHEY, CDR2 SMNVEV (reference sequence). Between the trimmed V and J ends, which lost 0 bases and 1 base, there was a span of 19 bases. CDR3 amino acids: CASSLSVLTETHSYEQYF. CDR3 sequence (DNA): TGTGCCAGCAGTTTATCGGTCCTGACAGAAACCCATTCCTACGAGCAGTACTTC.

This clonotype occurred a few times. For the CDR3, the DNA is TGCAGCGTGGTAGAGAGCCCTGGAAACACCATATATTTT. It specifies CSVVESPGNTIYF. The chain employs TRBV29-1 and TRBJ1-3; D uncertain. The CDR3 spans 13 residues. Germline values: CDR1 SQVTM, CDR2 ANQGSEA. Trimming took off 6 bases at V and 2 bases at J, with 11 bases between the two ends.

The gene calls are TRBV2 and TRBJ2-5; D is undetermined. Germline CDR1 reads SNHLY; CDR2 reads FYNNEI. This CDR3 region has 15 residues. The V end lost 0 bases, the J end lost 7 bases, and 15 bases lay between the germline ends. The CDR3 nucleotides read TGTGCCAGCAGTGAAGCACTTGGGCCCCGCGGGACCCAGTACTTC. Translation: CASSEALGPRGTQYF.

This clonotype was observed many times. The rearrangement uses TRBV29-1 and TRBJ1-4; D is possibly TRBD1 (5 bases). The V gene lost 5 bases and the J gene lost 8 bases, with 15 bases spanning the gap. The germline gives CDR1 SQVTM, CDR2 ANQGSEA. The CDR3 extends over 13 amino acids. DNA for the CDR3: TGCAGCGTTTCTAAGGGGAGTAGGGAAAAACTGTTTTTT. Protein sequence: CSVSKGSREKLFF.

The table lists this clonotype with many counts. The chain couples TRBV7-9 to TRBJ2-3; 9 nucleotides align to TRBD1. Germline trimming cut 4 bases from V and 8 bases from J; bases unmatched to any gene: 10. This CDR3 is 15 amino acids long. Germline CDR1 SEHNR, CDR2 FQNEAQ (reference sequence). The CDR3: CASSSETGGFVTQYF. The CDR3 region has the DNA TGTGCCAGCAGCTCCGAAACAGGGGGCTTTGTTACGCAGTATTTT.

The chain has TRBV11-2 and TRBJ1-1, with D unresolved. Trimming cost V 0 bases and J 0 bases, with 8 bases left between them. Germline CDR1 SGHAT, CDR2 FQNNGV. This CDR3 spans 15 amino acids. CDR3 DNA: TGTGCCAGCAGCTTAGAACTCAGGATGAACACTGAAGCTTTCTTT. It translates to CASSLELRMNTEAFF.

The table lists this clonotype with a few counts. The chain combines TRBV5-4 with TRBJ1-2; D unresolved. Germline-derived CDR1 and CDR2 are SGHNT and YYREEE (reference sequence). V lost 4 bases and J lost 3, with 13 bases in between. The CDR3 has 14 amino acids. CDR3 nucleotide sequence: TGTGCCAGCAGCAGACCCGTCGCTGACTATGGCTACACCTTC. Protein sequence: CASSRPVADYGYTF.

DNA of the CDR3: TGTGCCAGCAGAATACGACAGGGGCTAAACACAGATACGCAGTATTTT. This translates into CASRIRQGLNTDTQYF. The chain combines TRBV27 with TRBJ2-3; 8 nucleotides match TRBD1. This CDR3 has 16 residues. The V gene's germline CDR1 is MNHEY and CDR2 SMNVEV (reference sequence). The V segment lost 6 bases and the J segment 2 bases; nucleotides outside the gene matches: 10.

The J gene is TRBJ2-3, the V gene TRBV24-1; maybe TRBD2 (5 bases). The V gene lost 6 bases and the J gene lost 0 bases, with 9 bases spanning the gap. CDR1 is KGHDR and CDR2 is SFDVKD in the germline V gene. The CDR3 is made up of 14 amino acids. The CDR3 coding sequence is TGTGCCACCAGTAGCGGAATAAGCACAGATACGCAGTATTTT. Residues: CATSSGISTDTQYF.

This clonotype has only a few counts. The V and J genes are TRBV20-1 and TRBJ2-7; D tentatively reads TRBD1 or TRBD2 (5 bases each). In germline, CDR1 is DFQATT, CDR2 SNEGSKA (reference sequence). Deletions cut 4 bases from V and 0 bases from J, with 10 bases between. The CDR3 is 13 amino acids. CDR3 residues: CSANRDASYEQYF. The CDR3 nucleotides read TGCAGTGCTAACCGGGACGCCTCCTACGAGCAGTACTTC.

This clonotype has just a few counts. The J gene is TRBJ2-2, the V gene TRBV18, with a tentative D call TRBD2 (5 bases). V was trimmed by 2 bases and J by 4 bases, leaving 11 bases between them. The CDR3 sequence is 15 residues long. The germline CDR1 and CDR2 sequences are KGHSH and LQKENI. CDR3 residues: CASSPEGSRTGELFF. CDR3 bases: TGTGCCAGCTCACCAGAGGGCTCCCGCACCGGGGAGCTGTTTTTT.

A few counts support this clonotype. The chain is built from TRBV12-3 or TRBV12-4 and TRBJ2-1, with D perhaps TRBD1 or TRBD2 (6 bases each). The germline V and J ends were trimmed by 4 bases and 8 bases, with 12 bases remaining between them. The CDR3 covers 13 residues. DNA for the CDR3: TGTGCCAGCAGTTGGAGGGGGAGGTATGAGCAGTTCTTC. Translated: CASSWRGRYEQFF.

This clonotype was picked up many times. This rearrangement joins TRBV7-2 to TRBJ1-2; D gene unclear. Germline V gives CDR1 SGHTA, CDR2 FQGNSA. The CDR3 has 11 amino acids. Between the trimmed V and J ends, which lost 5 bases and 4 bases, there was a span of 5 bases. The DNA for the CDR3 is TGTGCCAGCAGCCAGCGCTATGGCTACACCTTC. It specifies CASSQRYGYTF.

The table lists this clonotype with a few counts. The chain couples TRBV6-1 to TRBJ1-1; 10 nucleotides match TRBD1. This CDR3 has 15 amino acids. The germline CDR1 and CDR2 sequences are MNHNS and SASEGT. Unmatched junction bases numbered 5, after V lost 0 bases and J lost 7 bases. CDR3 nucleotide sequence: TGTGCCAGCAGTGAAGCACTGGGACAGGGGAATGAAGCTTTCTTT. Translation gives CASSEALGQGNEAFF.